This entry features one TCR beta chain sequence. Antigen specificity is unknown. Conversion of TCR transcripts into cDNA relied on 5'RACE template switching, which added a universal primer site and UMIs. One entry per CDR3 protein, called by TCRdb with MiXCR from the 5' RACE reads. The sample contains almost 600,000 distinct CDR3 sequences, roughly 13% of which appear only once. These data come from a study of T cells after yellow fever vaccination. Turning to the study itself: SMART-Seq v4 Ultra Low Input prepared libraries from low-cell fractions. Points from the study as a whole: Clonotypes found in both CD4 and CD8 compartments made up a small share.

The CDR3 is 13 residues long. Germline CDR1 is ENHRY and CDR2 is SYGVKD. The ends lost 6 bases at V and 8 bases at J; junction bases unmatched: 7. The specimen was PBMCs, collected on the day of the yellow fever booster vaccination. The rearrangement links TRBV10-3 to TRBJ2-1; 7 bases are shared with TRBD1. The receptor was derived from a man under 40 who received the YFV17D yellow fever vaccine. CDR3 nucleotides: TGTGCCATCAGCCCCCCGACAGGGTATGAGCAGTTCTTC. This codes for CAISPPTGYEQFF.